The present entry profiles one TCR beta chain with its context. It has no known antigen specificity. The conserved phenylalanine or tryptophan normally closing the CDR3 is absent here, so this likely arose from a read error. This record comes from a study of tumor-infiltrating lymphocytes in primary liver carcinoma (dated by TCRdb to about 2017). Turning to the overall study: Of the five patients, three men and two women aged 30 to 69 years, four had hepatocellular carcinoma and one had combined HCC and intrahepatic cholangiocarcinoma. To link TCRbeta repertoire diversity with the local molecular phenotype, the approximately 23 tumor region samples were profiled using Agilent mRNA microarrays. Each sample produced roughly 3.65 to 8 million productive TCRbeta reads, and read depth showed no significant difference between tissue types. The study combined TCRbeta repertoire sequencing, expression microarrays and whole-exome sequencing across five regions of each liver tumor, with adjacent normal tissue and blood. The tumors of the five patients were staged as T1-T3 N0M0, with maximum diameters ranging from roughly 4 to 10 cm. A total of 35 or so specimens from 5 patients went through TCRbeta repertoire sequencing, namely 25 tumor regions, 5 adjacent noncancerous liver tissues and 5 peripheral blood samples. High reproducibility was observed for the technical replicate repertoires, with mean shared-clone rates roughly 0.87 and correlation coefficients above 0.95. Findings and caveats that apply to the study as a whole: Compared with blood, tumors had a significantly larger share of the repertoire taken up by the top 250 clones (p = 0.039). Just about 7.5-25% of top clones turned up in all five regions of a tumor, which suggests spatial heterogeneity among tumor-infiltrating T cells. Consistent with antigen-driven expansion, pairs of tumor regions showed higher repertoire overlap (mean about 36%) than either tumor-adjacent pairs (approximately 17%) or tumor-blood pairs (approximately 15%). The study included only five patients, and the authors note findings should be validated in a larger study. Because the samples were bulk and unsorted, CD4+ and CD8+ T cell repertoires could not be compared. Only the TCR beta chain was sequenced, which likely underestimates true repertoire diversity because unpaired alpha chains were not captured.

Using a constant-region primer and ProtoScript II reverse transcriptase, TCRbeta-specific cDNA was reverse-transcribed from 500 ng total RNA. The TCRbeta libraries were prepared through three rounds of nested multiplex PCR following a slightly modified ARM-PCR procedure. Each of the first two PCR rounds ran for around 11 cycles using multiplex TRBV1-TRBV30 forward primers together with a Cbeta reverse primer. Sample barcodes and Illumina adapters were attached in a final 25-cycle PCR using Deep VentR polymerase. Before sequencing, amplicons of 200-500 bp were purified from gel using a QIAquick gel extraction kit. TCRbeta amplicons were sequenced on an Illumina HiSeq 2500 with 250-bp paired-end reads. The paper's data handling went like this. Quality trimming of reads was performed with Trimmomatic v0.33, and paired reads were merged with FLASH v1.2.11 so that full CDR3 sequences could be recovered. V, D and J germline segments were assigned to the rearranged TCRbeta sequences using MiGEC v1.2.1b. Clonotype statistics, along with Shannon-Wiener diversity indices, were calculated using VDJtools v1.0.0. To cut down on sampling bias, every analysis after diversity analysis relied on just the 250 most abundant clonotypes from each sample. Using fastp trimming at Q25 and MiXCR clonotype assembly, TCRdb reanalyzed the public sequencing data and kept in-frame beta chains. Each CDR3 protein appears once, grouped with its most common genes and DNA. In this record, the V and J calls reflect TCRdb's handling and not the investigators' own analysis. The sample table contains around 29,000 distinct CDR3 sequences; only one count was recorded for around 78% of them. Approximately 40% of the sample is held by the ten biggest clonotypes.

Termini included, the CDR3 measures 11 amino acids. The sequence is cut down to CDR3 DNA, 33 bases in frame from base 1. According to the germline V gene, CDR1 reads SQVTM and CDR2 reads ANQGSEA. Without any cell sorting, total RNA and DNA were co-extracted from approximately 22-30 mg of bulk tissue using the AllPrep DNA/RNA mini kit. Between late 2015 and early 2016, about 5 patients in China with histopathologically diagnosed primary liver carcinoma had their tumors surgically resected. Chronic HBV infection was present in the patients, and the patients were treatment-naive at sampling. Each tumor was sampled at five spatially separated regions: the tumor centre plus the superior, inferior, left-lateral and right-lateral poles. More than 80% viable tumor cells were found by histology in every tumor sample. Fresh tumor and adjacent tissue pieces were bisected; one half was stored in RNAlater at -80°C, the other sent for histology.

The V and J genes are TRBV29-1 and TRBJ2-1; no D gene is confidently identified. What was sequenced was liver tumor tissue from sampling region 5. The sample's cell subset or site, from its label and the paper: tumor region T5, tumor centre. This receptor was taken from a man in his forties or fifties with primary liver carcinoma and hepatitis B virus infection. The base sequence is TGCAATGTTGAAAGCAACAATGAGCAGTTCCTC. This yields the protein CNVESNNEQFL.